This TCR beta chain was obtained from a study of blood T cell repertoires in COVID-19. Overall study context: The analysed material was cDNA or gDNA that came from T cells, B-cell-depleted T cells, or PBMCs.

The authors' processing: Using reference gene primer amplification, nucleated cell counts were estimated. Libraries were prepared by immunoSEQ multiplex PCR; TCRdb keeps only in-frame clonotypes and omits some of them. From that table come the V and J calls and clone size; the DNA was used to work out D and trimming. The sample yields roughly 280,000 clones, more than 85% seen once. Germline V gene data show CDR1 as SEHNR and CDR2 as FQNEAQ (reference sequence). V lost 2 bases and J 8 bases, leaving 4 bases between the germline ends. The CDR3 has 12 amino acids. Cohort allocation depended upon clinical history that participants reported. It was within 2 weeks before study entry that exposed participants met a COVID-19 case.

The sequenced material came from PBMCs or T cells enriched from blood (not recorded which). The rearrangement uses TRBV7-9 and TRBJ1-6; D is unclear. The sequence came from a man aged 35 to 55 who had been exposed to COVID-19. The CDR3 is CASSLIDSPLHF. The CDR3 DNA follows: TGTGCCAGCAGCTTAATAGATTCACCCCTCCACTTT.